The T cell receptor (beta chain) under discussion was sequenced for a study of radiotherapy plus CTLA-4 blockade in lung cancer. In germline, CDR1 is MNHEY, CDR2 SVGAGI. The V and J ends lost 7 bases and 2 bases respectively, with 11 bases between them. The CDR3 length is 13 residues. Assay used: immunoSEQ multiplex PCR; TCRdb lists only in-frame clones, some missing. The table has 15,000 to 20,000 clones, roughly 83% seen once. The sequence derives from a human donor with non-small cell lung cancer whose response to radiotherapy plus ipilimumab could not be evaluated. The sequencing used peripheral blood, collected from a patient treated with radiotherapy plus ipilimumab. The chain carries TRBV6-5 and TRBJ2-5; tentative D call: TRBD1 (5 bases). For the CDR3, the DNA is TGTGCCAGCACGTCAGGGCGGCAAGAGACCCAGTACTTC. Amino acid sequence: CASTSGRQETQYF.